The 32 T cell receptor beta chains reported below all come from one sample, sequenced in a study of T cell repertoires in cytomegalovirus infection. TCRdb reprocessed the reads with MiXCR, giving one entry per CDR3 protein. The data show almost 550,000 distinct CDR3 sequences, approximately 16% seen once. The sequenced sample consisted of CD8+ T cells from PBMCs. These receptors were obtained from a human donor in good health (CMV status not recorded). Some clones in this sample may be carry-over from other donors' samples.

This chain links TRBV20-1 with TRBJ2-7; the D is unclear. The germline V gene has CDR1 DFQATT and CDR2 SNEGSKA (reference sequence). The V gene lost 6 bases and the J gene lost 2 bases, with 5 bases spanning the gap. CDR3 length: 10 amino acids. The CDR3 DNA reads TGCAGTGCCCACCCCTACGAGCAGTACTTC. As protein: CSAHPYEQYF.

The chain joins TRBV13 to TRBJ2-7; 8 bases agree with TRBD1. Unmatched junction bases numbered 11, after V lost 5 bases and J lost 5 bases. Germline values: CDR1 PRHDT, CDR2 FYEKMQ (reference sequence). There are 15 residues in the CDR3. Here the CDR3 reads CASSPSGQGYDEQYF. The CDR3 nucleotides are TGTGCCAGCAGCCCTTCAGGACAGGGCTACGACGAGCAGTACTTC.

This clonotype was counted at least ten times. The rearrangement links TRBV11-2 to TRBJ1-1; 11 nucleotides align to TRBD1. The junction had 5 bases not matched to a gene; V was cut back by 5 bases and J by 6 bases. The CDR3 runs to 14 residues. CDR1 is SGHAT, CDR2 FQNNGV, per germline. CDR3 DNA: TGTGCCAGCAGCCGGGACAGGGGGGACGCTGAAGCTTTCTTT. Translated: CASSRDRGDAEAFF. Full variable domain (remainder filled in from reference TRBV11-2 and TRBJ1-1): EAGVAQSPRYKIIEKRQSVAFWCNPISGHATLYWYQQILGQGPKLLIQFQNNGVVDDSQLPKDRFSAERLKGVDSTLKIQPAKLEDSAVYLCASSRDRGDAEAFFGQGTRLTVV.

This clonotype has more than one count but fewer than ten. The chain joins TRBV28 to TRBJ2-1; the D gene is possibly TRBD1 (5 bases). The V gene's germline CDR1 is MDHEN and CDR2 SYDVKM. This CDR3 region has 14 residues. V lost 6 bases to trimming and J lost 6 bases, with 15 bases between them. DNA for the CDR3: TGTGCCAGCAGCCTCAGGGCTTTGGGCAATGAGCAGTTCTTC. Its protein product is CASSLRALGNEQFF. The full variable domain, its missing parts supplied by reference TRBV28 and TRBJ2-1, is DVKVTQSSRYLVKRTGEKVFLECVQDMDHENMFWYRQDPGLGLRLIYFSYDVKMKEKGDIPEGYSVSREKKERFSLILESASTNQTSMYLCASSLRALGNEQFFGPGTRLTVL.

As regards this clonotype: A much larger clonotype is one base distant, so this may be a read error. Lacking the conserved final phenylalanine or tryptophan, this CDR3 likely reflects a read error. No DNA is shown, since the ends of the CDR3 on it are uncertain; the CDR3 is the one TCRdb lists. V is TRBV7-3 and J is TRBJ2-4; the D call of TRBD1 is as the table states it, not checked on the DNA. The CDR3 has 12 residues if both end residues are counted. From germline, CDR1 is SGHTA and CDR2 FQGTGA. CDR3 protein: CASSPEGIGGYL.

This clonotype was picked up many times. The V gene is TRBV7-3, the J gene TRBJ2-3; 10 bases agree with TRBD2. Germline CDR1 and CDR2: SGHTA and FQGTGA. The CDR3 sequence is 15 residues long. With V trimmed by 6 bases and J by 4 bases, 7 bases remained unmatched. The CDR3 coding sequence is TGTGCCAGCAGTTATCTAGCGGGAGCCTCAGATACGCAGTATTTT. Amino acid sequence: CASSYLAGASDTQYF.

This clonotype was picked up many times. This sequence joins TRBV19 and TRBJ2-1; 11 positions match TRBD2. V shed 4 bases and J 1 base; nucleotides not matched to a gene: 12. Germline V lookup: CDR1 LNHDA, CDR2 SQIVND (reference sequence). The CDR3 length is 19 residues. CDR3 sequence: CASSTPFTSGRMSYNEQFF. In DNA, the CDR3 is TGTGCCAGTAGTACCCCATTTACTAGCGGGAGAATGTCCTACAATGAGCAGTTCTTC. The complete variable domain, with remaining parts taken from reference TRBV19 and TRBJ2-1, reads DGGITQSPKYLFRKEGQNVTLSCEQNLNHDAMYWYRQDPGQGLRLIYYSQIVNDFQKGDIAEGYSVSREKKESFPLTVTSAQKNPTAFYLCASSTPFTSGRMSYNEQFFGPGTRLTVL.

As regards this clonotype: This may arise from a read error, as a much more abundant clone is one base away. V gene TRBV27 combines with J gene TRBJ2-1, with D perhaps TRBD1 or TRBD2 (5 bases each). CDR1 MNHEY and CDR2 SMNVEV come from the germline V gene (reference sequence). The CDR3 covers 13 residues. The CDR3, as DNA: TGTGCCACCTCGAGGGGCCCGTACAATGAGCAGTTATTC. As protein: CATSRGPYNEQLF.

This clonotype came up a few times. The gene calls are TRBV11-2 and TRBJ2-7; 7 nucleotides match TRBD2. Germline trimming cut 1 base from V and 4 bases from J; bases unmatched to any gene: 4. The CDR3 consists of 14 residues. The germline V gene has CDR1 SGHAT and CDR2 FQNNGV. The CDR3: CASSLARGRYEQYF. The CDR3 nucleotides are TGTGCCAGCAGCTTAGCGCGGGGGAGGTACGAGCAGTACTTC.

The CDR3 region has the DNA TGTGCCAGTGTCAGGGGGACATGGGCGAACACTGAAGCTTTCTTT. As protein: CASVRGTWANTEAFF. This chain joins TRBV19 and TRBJ1-1; TRBD1 matches 7 bases. CDR1 and CDR2 from the germline V gene are LNHDA and SQIVND (reference sequence). The CDR3 contains 15 residues. With 8 bases clipped from V and 1 base from J, the junction kept 10 bases outside the gene matches.

This chain links TRBV10-1 with TRBJ2-3; D might be TRBD2 (6 bases). V lost 4 bases and J lost 2, with 13 bases in between. The CDR3 sequence is 15 residues long. Germline CDR1 is WNHNN and CDR2 is SYGVQD (reference sequence). CDR3 sequence (DNA): TGCGCCAGCAGTGCGGCGGGGCGATTCACAGATACGCAGTATTTT. As protein: CASSAAGRFTDTQYF.

This clonotype was counted ten times or more. The chain is built from TRBV27 and TRBJ1-6, with D unresolved. The CDR3 sequence is 14 residues long. CDR1 is MNHEY, CDR2 SMNVEV, per germline (reference sequence). Between the trimmed V and J ends, which lost 3 bases and 7 bases, there was a span of 10 bases. CDR3 in DNA: TGTGCCAGCAGTTTCGGACCGGAAAATTCACCCCTCCACTTT. Translating gives CASSFGPENSPLHF.

This clonotype turned up a few times. This CDR3 is CSVEPGQGDYEQYF. For the CDR3, the DNA is TGCAGCGTTGAGCCCGGACAGGGTGACTACGAGCAGTACTTC. The genes are TRBV29-1 and TRBJ2-7, with 8 bases aligning to TRBD1. The trim removed 3 bases at V and 3 bases at J, leaving 7 bases unmatched. Germline CDR1 SQVTM, CDR2 ANQGSEA. This CDR3 is built from 14 residues.

The V gene is TRBV7-6, the J gene TRBJ2-2, with 9 nucleotides matching TRBD1. This CDR3 region has 16 residues. V shed 8 bases and J 7 bases; nucleotides not matched to a gene: 14. The germline CDR1 and CDR2 sequences are SGHVS and FNYEAQ. The DNA for the CDR3 is TGTGCCAGCGGCTCAAGTACAGGGGGCCGGAACGGGGAGCTGTTTTTT. Residues: CASGSSTGGRNGELFF.

This clonotype was seen more than once but under ten times. The chain links TRBV27 to TRBJ1-5; D is undetermined. The germline gives CDR1 MNHEY, CDR2 SMNVEV (reference sequence). There are 14 residues in the CDR3. Trimming stripped 1 base from V and 8 bases from J, with 12 bases between. CDR3 sequence (DNA): TGTGCCAGCAGTTTATACCCCCTTCAAGAGCCCCAGCATTTT. Translation gives CASSLYPLQEPQHF.

A remark on this clonotype: A read error may explain this, as a much larger clone is one base away. The CDR3 carries no conserved terminal phenylalanine or tryptophan, so it likely arises from a read error. This chain uses TRBV27 with TRBJ1-6; TRBD1 might be the D (5 bases). V gave up 5 bases and J gave up 9 bases, with 14 bases separating them. Germline CDR1 reads MNHEY; CDR2 reads SMNVEV (reference sequence). The CDR3 is 14 amino acids. CDR3: CASSHRDGSSPLHL. In nucleotides, the CDR3 is TGTGCCAGCAGTCACCGGGACGGCTCTTCACCCCTCCACTTA.

The chain links TRBV27 to TRBJ2-7; TRBD2 aligns across 8 bases. The CDR3 consists of 14 residues. Looked up from germline, CDR1 is MNHEY and CDR2 is SMNVEV (reference sequence). The junction had 8 bases not matched to a gene; V was cut back by 4 bases and J by 6 bases. The CDR3 protein is CASSSSGPSLEQYF. In nucleotides, the CDR3 is TGTGCCAGCAGTTCTAGCGGGCCATCCCTCGAGCAGTACTTC.

This clonotype showed up just a few times. V usage is TRBV6-5 and J usage is TRBJ1-2, with TRBD1 matching 10 bases. V shed 0 bases, J shed 6 bases, and the junction held 4 bases outside the gene matches. The CDR3 runs to 15 residues. The V gene's germline CDR1 is MNHEY and CDR2 SVGAGI. The CDR3 loop is CASSYSMTGGNGYTF. CDR3 in DNA: TGTGCCAGCAGTTACTCGATGACAGGGGGCAATGGCTACACCTTC.

In this sample, this clonotype turned up a few times. The rearrangement links TRBV7-9 to TRBJ2-1, with D possibly matching TRBD2 (5 bases). Germline assignment: CDR1 SEHNR and CDR2 FQNEAQ (reference sequence). CDR3 length equals 15 residues. V gave up 3 bases and J gave up 9 bases, with 18 bases separating them. The DNA of the CDR3 is TGTGCCAGCAGCTTGGAGGAGGATTCAATCCCTGAGCAGTTCTTC. Protein: CASSLEEDSIPEQFF.

This clonotype showed up many times. This chain connects TRBV7-9 to TRBJ2-5; D gene uncertain. CDR1 is SEHNR and CDR2 is FQNEAQ in the germline V gene (reference sequence). There are 14 residues in the CDR3. The germline V and J ends were trimmed by 1 base and 4 bases, with 10 bases remaining between them. The CDR3 sequence is CASSLGGIRETQYF. CDR3 coding DNA: TGTGCCAGCAGCTTAGGCGGTATCAGAGAGACCCAGTACTTC.

A note on this clonotype: It may be a read error: a sequence one base away is much more abundant. The DNA of the CDR3 is TGTGCCAGCAGCTTGCCAGCCTCTGAAGCTTTCTTT. Translation: CASSLPASEAFF. J is TRBJ1-1 and V is TRBV7-6; unclear D gene. V lost 3 bases, J lost 6 bases, and 8 bases lay in between. This CDR3 is 12 amino acids long. Germline assignment: CDR1 SGHVS and CDR2 FNYEAQ.

The table lists this clonotype with a few counts. The rearrangement links TRBV4-1 to TRBJ2-1; tentatively, D is TRBD1 (6 bases). Per the germline V gene, CDR1 is MGHRA and CDR2 is YSYEKL. Trimming took off 3 bases at V and 5 bases at J, with 17 bases between the two ends. The length of the CDR3 is 16 residues. As DNA, the CDR3 is TGCGCCAGCAGCCAGCCTACAGGGTTTGATAACAATGAGCAGTTCTTC. Translated, it gives CASSQPTGFDNNEQFF.

In this sample, this clonotype turned up many times. The chain recombines TRBV4-1 with TRBJ2-6; perhaps D is TRBD1 or TRBD2 (5 bases each). Germline V gives CDR1 MGHRA, CDR2 YSYEKL. Trimming shortened V by 0 bases and J by 0 bases, and 12 bases separated the two germline ends. The CDR3 runs 18 residues. The CDR3 DNA reads TGCGCCAGCAGCCAAGATCAGGGACGTATCTCTGGGGCCAACGTCCTGACTTTC. Amino acid sequence: CASSQDQGRISGANVLTF.

In this sample, this clonotype turned up a few times. The chain uses TRBV12-3 or TRBV12-4 and TRBJ2-2, with D possibly TRBD2 on 5 matching bases. This CDR3 comprises 13 residues. The V gene lost 6 bases and the J gene lost 6 bases, with 11 bases spanning the gap. In nucleotides, the CDR3 is TGTGCCAGCAGCCTAGCAGCCGCCGGGGAGCTGTTTTTT. Translating it yields CASSLAAAGELFF.

The rearrangement joins TRBV2 to TRBJ2-7; D is unclear. From germline, CDR1 is SNHLY and CDR2 FYNNEI. This CDR3 spans 13 amino acids. V gave up 7 bases and J gave up 4 bases, with 14 bases separating them. In DNA form, the CDR3 reads TGTGCCAGCACCTCCCGCGGAGATTACGAGCAGTACTTC. Its protein is CASTSRGDYEQYF. The full variable domain, completed using reference TRBV2 and TRBJ2-7, is EPEVTQTPSHQVTQMGQEVILRCVPISNHLYFYWYRQILGQKVEFLVSFYNNEISEKSEIFDDQFSVERPDGSNFTLKIRSTKLEDSAMYFCASTSRGDYEQYFGPGTRLTVT.

CDR3 residues: CSARMATYEQYF. Here the CDR3 DNA reads TGCAGTGCTAGAATGGCCACCTACGAGCAGTACTTC. J is TRBJ2-7 and V is TRBV20-1; D is ambiguous. The CDR3 length is 12 residues. Germline-derived CDR1 and CDR2 are DFQATT and SNEGSKA (reference sequence). The ends were cut back, 2 bases at V and 2 bases at J, with 7 bases in the middle.

The chain carries TRBV28 and TRBJ2-7, with D perhaps matching TRBD2 (6 bases). CDR1 is MDHEN and CDR2 is SYDVKM in the germline V gene. This CDR3 comprises 14 residues. V lost 6 bases and J 7 bases, leaving 19 bases between the germline ends. Written as DNA, the CDR3 is TGTGCCAGCAGATGGGGGACTCCTGGTCGAGAGCAGTACTTC. Amino acid sequence: CASRWGTPGREQYF.

This clonotype came up once. This chain uses TRBV10-3 with TRBJ2-7; D may be TRBD2 (6 bases). CDR1 and CDR2 from the germline V gene are ENHRY and SYGVKD. V gave up 4 bases and J gave up 3 bases, with 10 bases separating them. The CDR3 length is 13 residues. The CDR3 bases are TGTGCCATCAGTGTGACTAGTTACTACGAGCAGTACTTC. This codes for CAISVTSYYEQYF.

The table lists this clonotype with many counts. The chain recombines TRBV4-1 with TRBJ2-3; D may be TRBD1 or TRBD2 (5 bases each). Trimming pared 2 bases from V and 4 bases from J, leaving 16 bases between. The CDR3 runs 16 residues. CDR1 is MGHRA, CDR2 YSYEKL, per germline. The CDR3 loop reads CASSQRGGRGADTQYF. The DNA for the CDR3 is TGCGCCAGCAGCCAACGGGGTGGCCGAGGGGCAGATACGCAGTATTTT.

This clonotype was seen ten or more times. This rearrangement joins TRBV9 to TRBJ2-3, with D perhaps TRBD2 (6 bases). The germline V gene has CDR1 SGDLS and CDR2 YYNGEE. CDR3 length: 15 residues. V dropped 0 bases and J dropped 3 bases, with 11 bases sitting between them. CDR3 in DNA: TGTGCCAGCAGCGTAGACGGCGGGGAGACAGATACGCAGTATTTT. This sequence encodes CASSVDGGETDTQYF.

There are many counts of this clonotype. The genes are TRBV7-8 and TRBJ1-1, with D unresolved. The CDR3 length is 14 residues. Germline lookup yields CDR1 SGHVS and CDR2 FQNEAQ. V was pared by 1 base and J by 1 base, with 7 bases between. In nucleotides, the CDR3 is TGTGCCAGCAGCTTAGTCGGCAGGAACACTGAAGCTTTCTTT. As protein: CASSLVGRNTEAFF.

This sequence joins TRBV24-1 and TRBJ1-6; D remains unclear. The CDR3 is 16 residues long. In germline, CDR1 is KGHDR, CDR2 SFDVKD. With 3 bases removed from V and 8 bases from J, the gap between germline ends came to 16 bases. CDR3 residues: CATSDPTEGRDSPLHF. CDR3 DNA sequence: TGTGCCACCAGTGATCCCACGGAGGGAAGGGATTCACCCCTCCACTTT.